The TCR beta chain described here comes from a study of shared clonotypes between healthy human individuals. The study, taken as a whole, reports: Although depth was large, rarefaction showed that sequencing of the sorted subsets was incomplete.

Authors' analysis steps: Without quality scores, immunoSEQ junctional reads could not be filtered like full-length reads. Assay used: immunoSEQ multiplex PCR; TCRdb lists only in-frame clones, some missing. That table gives V, J and clone size, and the DNA gave D and trimming. The sample consists of 600,000 to 800,000 clones, 72% of them appearing once. This clone appeared once. Its antigen is unknown. Trimming stripped 5 bases from V and 4 bases from J, with 11 bases between. Germline V gene sequence: CDR1 MNHEY, CDR2 SVGAGI. This CDR3 is built from 13 residues. The gene calls are TRBV6-5 and TRBJ1-1; D call uncertain. Input material: memory CD4+ T cells sorted from blood. Subset meaning: CD45RA-negative fraction. This sequence was found in a young woman in good health. The chain's CDR3 is CASSRLMGTEAFF. The CDR3 nucleotides read TGTGCCAGCAGTCGGTTGATGGGCACTGAAGCTTTCTTT.